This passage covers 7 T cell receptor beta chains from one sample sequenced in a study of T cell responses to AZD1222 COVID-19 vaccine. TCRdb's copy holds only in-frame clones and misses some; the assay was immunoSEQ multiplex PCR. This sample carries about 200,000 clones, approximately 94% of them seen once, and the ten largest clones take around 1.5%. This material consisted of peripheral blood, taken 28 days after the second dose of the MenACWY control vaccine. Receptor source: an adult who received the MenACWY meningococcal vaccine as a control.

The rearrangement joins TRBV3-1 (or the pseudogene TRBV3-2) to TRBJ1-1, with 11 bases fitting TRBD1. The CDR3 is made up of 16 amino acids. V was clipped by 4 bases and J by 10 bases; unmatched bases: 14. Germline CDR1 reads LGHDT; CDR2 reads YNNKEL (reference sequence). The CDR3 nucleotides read TGTGCCAGCAGCCCGGTGGACAGGGGGCGACCGCCAGGAGCTTTCTTT. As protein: CASSPVDRGRPPGAFF.

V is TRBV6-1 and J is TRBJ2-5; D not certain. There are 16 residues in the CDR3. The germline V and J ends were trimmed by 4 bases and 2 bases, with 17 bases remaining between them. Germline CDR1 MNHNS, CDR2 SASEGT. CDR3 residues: CASSAYVDAVQETQYF. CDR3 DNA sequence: TGTGCCAGCAGTGCTTACGTGGACGCAGTACAAGAGACCCAGTACTTC.

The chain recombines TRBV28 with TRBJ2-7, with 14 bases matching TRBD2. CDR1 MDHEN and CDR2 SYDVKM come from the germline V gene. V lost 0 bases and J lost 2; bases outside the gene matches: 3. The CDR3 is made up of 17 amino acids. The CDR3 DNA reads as TGTGCCAGCAGTTTATGGAGGACTAGCGGGAGGCCCTACGAGCAGTACTTC. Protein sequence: CASSLWRTSGRPYEQYF.

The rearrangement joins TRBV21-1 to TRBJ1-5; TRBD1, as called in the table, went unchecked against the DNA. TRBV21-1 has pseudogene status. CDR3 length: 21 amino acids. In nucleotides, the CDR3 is TGTGCCAGCAGCAAATACTTCACCGTGACAGGGGGCTCTATAAGCAATCAGCCCCAGCATTTT. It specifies CASSKYFTVTGGSISNQPQHF.

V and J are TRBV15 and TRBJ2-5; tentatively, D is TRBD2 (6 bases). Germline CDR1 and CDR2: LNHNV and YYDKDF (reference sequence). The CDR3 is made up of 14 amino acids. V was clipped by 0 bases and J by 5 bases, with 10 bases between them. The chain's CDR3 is CATSRDWGVETQYF. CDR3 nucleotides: TGTGCCACCAGCAGAGATTGGGGGGTTGAGACCCAGTACTTC. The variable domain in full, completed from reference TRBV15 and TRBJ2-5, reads DAMVIQNPRYQVTQFGKPVTLSCSQTLNHNVMYWYQQKSSQAPKLLFHYYDKDFNNEADTPDNFQSRRPNTSFCFLDIRSPGLGDTAMYLCATSRDWGVETQYFGPGTRLLVL.

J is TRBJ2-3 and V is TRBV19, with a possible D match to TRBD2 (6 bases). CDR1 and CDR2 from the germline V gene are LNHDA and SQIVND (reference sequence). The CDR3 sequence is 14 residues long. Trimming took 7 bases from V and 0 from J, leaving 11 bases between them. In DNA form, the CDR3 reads TGTGCCAGTAAGGTAGCGGACAGCACAGATACGCAGTATTTT. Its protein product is CASKVADSTDTQYF.

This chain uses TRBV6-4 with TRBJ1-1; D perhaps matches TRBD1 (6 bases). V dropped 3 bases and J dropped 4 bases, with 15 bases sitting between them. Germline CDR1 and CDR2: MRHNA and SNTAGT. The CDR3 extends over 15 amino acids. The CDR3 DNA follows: TGTGCCAGCAGTGAGGCGGGGGGCGCGGGCACTGAAGCTTTCTTT. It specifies CASSEAGGAGTEAFF.